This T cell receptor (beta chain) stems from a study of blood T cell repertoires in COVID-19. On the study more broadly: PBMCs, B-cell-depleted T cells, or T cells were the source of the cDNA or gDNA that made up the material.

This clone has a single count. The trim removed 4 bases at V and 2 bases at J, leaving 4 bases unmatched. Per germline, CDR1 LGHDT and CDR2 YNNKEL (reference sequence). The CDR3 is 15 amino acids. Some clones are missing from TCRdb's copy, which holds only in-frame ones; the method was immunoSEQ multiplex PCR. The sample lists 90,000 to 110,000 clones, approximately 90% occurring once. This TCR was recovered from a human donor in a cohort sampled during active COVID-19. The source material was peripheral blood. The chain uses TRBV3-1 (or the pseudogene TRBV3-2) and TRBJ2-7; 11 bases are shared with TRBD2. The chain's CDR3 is CASSRTSGGPYEQYF. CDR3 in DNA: TGTGCCAGCAGCCGTACTAGCGGGGGCCCCTACGAGCAGTACTTC.